Presented here are 28 T cell receptor beta chains from one specimen sequenced in a study of T cells in Graves' hyperthyroidism and ophthalmopathy (dated by TCRdb to between 2018 and 2021). The library came from multiplex PCR. The run used an Illumina HiSeq 2000. Amplification of TCR beta CDR3 regions was carried out from RNA transcripts. A first-round RT-PCR of the TCR CDR3 used the HTBI primer set with the Qiagen OneStep RT-PCR kit. TCRdb itself trimmed the public reads at Q25 with fastp, ran MiXCR and retained productive beta chains. Entries are consolidated by CDR3 protein sequence, retaining the most common genes and DNA. A total of around 690,000 distinct CDR3 sequences appear in this sample, under 25% of them only once. The ten biggest clones cover under 35% of the sample. The sequenced sample consisted of blood. These receptors were obtained from a man aged 30 to 39 with Graves' ophthalmopathy.

V and J are TRBV9 and TRBJ2-7; D possibly corresponds to TRBD1 (6 bases). V gave up 4 bases and J gave up 3 bases, with 17 bases separating them. Germline values: CDR1 SGDLS, CDR2 YYNGEE. The CDR3 has 15 residues. CDR3 protein: CASSTHGGPSYEQYF. For the CDR3, the DNA is TGTGCCAGCAGCACCCATGGGGGCCCCAGCTACGAGCAGTACTTC.

Turning to this clonotype: This may stem from a read error, because a much larger clone lies one nucleotide away. The missing conserved phenylalanine or tryptophan at the end of this CDR3 makes a read error likely. The chain carries TRBV28 and TRBJ2-7; unclear D gene. Germline CDR1 and CDR2: MDHEN and SYDVKM. The V gene lost 2 bases and the J gene lost 2 bases, with 13 bases spanning the gap. CDR3 length: 15 residues. For the CDR3, the DNA is TGTGCCAGCAGTTTAAAGACAAAGTACCCCTACGAGCAGTACTCC. This sequence encodes CASSLKTKYPYEQYS.

This clonotype has only a few counts. The genes are TRBV28 and TRBJ1-6, with TRBD1 identical over 8 bases. Germline CDR1 MDHEN, CDR2 SYDVKM. Losses at the gene ends were 4 bases for V and 5 bases for J; bases not matched to a gene: 4. This CDR3 spans 15 amino acids. The DNA of the CDR3 is TGTGCCAGCAGTTCTCCGGGACAGGATAATTCACCCCTCCACTTT. As protein: CASSSPGQDNSPLHF.

CDR3 in DNA: TGTGCCAGCAGTGACAGTGGGGGCAATCAGCCCCAGCATTTT. Encoded protein: CASSDSGGNQPQHF. The gene calls are TRBV6-1 and TRBJ1-5, with D uncertain. The germline CDR1 and CDR2 sequences are MNHNS and SASEGT. V was clipped by 3 bases and J by 2 bases, with 8 bases between them. The CDR3 extends over 14 amino acids.

The chain recombines TRBV28 with TRBJ2-7; a weak D match, TRBD1 (6 bases). This CDR3 has 15 amino acids. Germline CDR1 reads MDHEN; CDR2 reads SYDVKM. V was pared by 1 base and J by 4 bases, with 14 bases between. CDR3 protein: CASSLSDQGMYEQYF. In DNA form, the CDR3 reads TGTGCCAGCAGTTTATCGGATCAGGGGATGTACGAGCAGTACTTC. Based on the CDR3 plus reference TRBV28 and TRBJ2-7, the full variable domain is DVKVTQSSRYLVKRTGEKVFLECVQDMDHENMFWYRQDPGLGLRLIYFSYDVKMKEKGDIPEGYSVSREKKERFSLILESASTNQTSMYLCASSLSDQGMYEQYFGPGTRLTVT.

V gene TRBV7-2 combines with J gene TRBJ1-1, with a tentative D call TRBD1 (6 bases). V was trimmed by 2 bases and J by 7 bases, leaving 14 bases between them. Germline loops: CDR1 SGHTA, CDR2 FQGNSA. CDR3 length equals 14 residues. For the CDR3, the DNA is TGTGCCAGCAGCTTAAGTGGGGGGCGCCGTGAAGCTTTCTTT. Amino acid sequence: CASSLSGGRREAFF.

The chain recombines TRBV6-2 or TRBV6-3 with TRBJ1-1, with D perhaps TRBD1 (5 bases). Per the germline V gene, CDR1 is MNHEY and CDR2 is SVGEGT. CDR3 length: 15 amino acids. The ends were cut back, 4 bases at V and 1 base at J, with 13 bases in the middle. DNA of the CDR3: TGTGCCAGCAGTTCCGGGGGGAAGGGGAACACTGAAGCTTTCTTT. This codes for CASSSGGKGNTEAFF.

CDR3 loop: CASSRLGGRSLEGANIQYF. The CDR3, as DNA: TGTGCCAGCAGCCGCCTGGGCGGGAGGTCCCTGGAGGGGGCAAACATTCAGTACTTC. The chain recombines TRBV14 with TRBJ2-4; a weak D match, TRBD2 (8 bases). The CDR3 extends over 19 amino acids. V lost 4 bases and J lost 6, with 28 bases in between. The germline V gene encodes CDR1 SGHDN and CDR2 FVKESK.

This clonotype was found many times. This chain uses TRBV30 with TRBJ1-1, with D unresolved. The germline gives CDR1 GTSNPN, CDR2 SVGIG (reference sequence). The CDR3 is 14 residues long. Trimming stripped 4 bases from V and 3 bases from J, with 15 bases between. DNA for the CDR3: TGTGCCTGGAACTTAAAGTCTCTGGACACTGAAGCTTTCTTT. Amino acids: CAWNLKSLDTEAFF.

This chain uses TRBV7-6 with TRBJ1-1, with D maybe TRBD1 (5 bases). CDR3 length equals 16 residues. The germline CDR1 and CDR2 sequences are SGHVS and FNYEAQ. The germline V and J ends were trimmed by 3 bases and 1 base, with 15 bases remaining between them. As DNA, the CDR3 is TGTGCCAGCAGCTTTAAGTTGGGACTCCAGAACACTGAAGCTTTCTTT. Translation: CASSFKLGLQNTEAFF.

Concerning this clonotype itself: The junction departs from the called germline gene at one end, perhaps through a read error. This rearrangement joins TRBV14 to TRBJ2-5, with 8 bases identical to TRBD1. The CDR3 runs to 13 residues. Germline CDR1 reads SGHDN; CDR2 reads FVKESK. CDR3 bases: TGTGCCAGCAGCCAAGGTGGCAGGGGGCGTATTGACTTC. As protein: CASSQGGRGRIDF.

This clonotype was seen more than once but under ten times. The rearrangement links TRBV3-1 to TRBJ2-1, with TRBD2 as a possible D gene (5 bases). V was trimmed by 4 bases and J by 4 bases, leaving 14 bases between them. Germline-derived CDR1 and CDR2 are LGHDT and YNNKEL (reference sequence). CDR3 length equals 15 residues. CDR3 amino acids: CASSPPNEGYNEQFF. CDR3 bases: TGTGCCAGCAGCCCACCCAACGAGGGTTACAATGAGCAGTTCTTC.

This clonotype was seen a few times. The chain joins TRBV27 to TRBJ2-3; TRBD2 matches 13 bases. The germline V gene has CDR1 MNHEY and CDR2 SMNVEV (reference sequence). V was pared by 5 bases and J by 5 bases, with 7 bases of the junction left unmatched. There are 16 residues in the CDR3. The CDR3, as DNA: TGTGCCAGCAGTAAACTAGCGGGAGGGCCCGAAGATACGCAGTATTTT. Residues: CASSKLAGGPEDTQYF.

There are many counts of this clonotype. The chain recombines TRBV11-2 with TRBJ2-3; 7 nucleotides agree with TRBD1. The junction had 6 bases not matched to a gene; V was cut back by 5 bases and J by 1 base. The CDR3 is 15 amino acids. Germline lookup yields CDR1 SGHAT and CDR2 FQNNGV. The chain's CDR3 is CASSPRQGRTDTQYF. CDR3 DNA: TGTGCCAGCAGCCCACGACAGGGTCGCACAGATACGCAGTATTTT.

This clonotype was counted many times. The chain carries TRBV28 and TRBJ2-2, with TRBD1 matching over 9 bases. This CDR3 comprises 15 residues. Germline CDR1 MDHEN, CDR2 SYDVKM. The ends lost 10 bases at V and 6 bases at J; junction bases unmatched: 12. This chain's CDR3 is CATSDATGGPGELFF. The CDR3 nucleotides are TGTGCCACGAGCGACGCTACAGGGGGCCCCGGGGAGCTGTTTTTT.

This clonotype was counted between two and nine times. The gene calls are TRBV10-2 and TRBJ1-1; 10 bases align to TRBD1. Per the germline V gene, CDR1 is WSHSY and CDR2 is SAAADI. The CDR3 length is 16 residues. Trimming at V came to 4 bases and at J to 1 base, leaving 6 bases not matched to a gene. CDR3 loop: CASSGTGGVKNTEAFF. CDR3 coding DNA: TGCGCCAGCAGTGGGACAGGGGGTGTCAAGAACACTGAAGCTTTCTTT.

The sample holds many counts of this clonotype. The chain joins TRBV28 to TRBJ2-7, with 13 bases lining up with TRBD2. This CDR3 region has 14 residues. Germline loops: CDR1 MDHEN, CDR2 SYDVKM. The ends lost 6 bases at V and 6 bases at J; junction bases unmatched: 5. DNA of the CDR3: TGTGCCAGCAGCCTACTAGCGGGAGGGCCCGAGCAGTACTTC. This encodes CASSLLAGGPEQYF.

The chain joins TRBV10-2 to TRBJ2-2; TRBD2 matches 8 bases. The germline V gene encodes CDR1 WSHSY and CDR2 SAAADI. This CDR3 is 16 amino acids long. V shed 5 bases, J shed 4 bases, and the junction held 9 bases outside the gene matches. In DNA form, the CDR3 reads TGCGCCAGCAGTAGAGCGGGGGAGGCAGGCACCGGGGAGCTGTTTTTT. Amino acids: CASSRAGEAGTGELFF.

Comment on this clonotype: A much larger clone lies one base from this, so it may be a read error. Here the CDR3 omits its conserved ending phenylalanine or tryptophan, so a read error is the likely source. The chain combines TRBV29-1 with TRBJ2-1; TRBD2 is a possible D gene (6 bases). Germline V lookup: CDR1 SQVTM, CDR2 ANQGSEA. The CDR3 sequence is 15 residues long. V lost 3 bases, J lost 0 bases, and 12 bases lay in between. The CDR3 DNA follows: TGCAGCGTTGAGGGACTCCCGAGCTCCTACAATGAGCAGTTCTCC. This gives the protein CSVEGLPSSYNEQFS.

In this sample, this clonotype turned up many times. The chain combines TRBV28 with TRBJ2-7, with D possibly matching TRBD2 (5 bases). CDR3 length equals 19 residues. Trimming pared 5 bases from V and 2 bases from J, leaving 28 bases between. Germline V gene sequence: CDR1 MDHEN, CDR2 SYDVKM. CDR3: CASSLRTGGVASRTYEQYF. The CDR3 DNA follows: TGTGCCAGCAGTCTTCGCACGGGCGGCGTAGCTAGCCGAACCTACGAGCAGTACTTC.

The rearrangement links TRBV29-1 to TRBJ2-7; 7 nucleotides match TRBD1. This CDR3 comprises 16 residues. The V gene end was trimmed by 8 bases and the J gene end by 1 base; junction bases not matched to a gene: 17. Germline-derived CDR1 and CDR2 are SQVTM and ANQGSEA. The CDR3: CSFSRYLRDRSYEQYF. The DNA for the CDR3 is TGCAGCTTTTCCCGTTACCTCCGGGACAGATCCTACGAGCAGTACTTC.

This clonotype showed up many times. This chain joins TRBV2 and TRBJ2-7; 7 nucleotides agree with TRBD2. Germline-derived CDR1 and CDR2 are SNHLY and FYNNEI. This CDR3 spans 14 amino acids. Germline trimming cut 11 bases from V and 0 bases from J; bases unmatched to any gene: 10. The CDR3: CAAKTREGSYEQYF. The CDR3 nucleotides are TGTGCCGCAAAGACGAGGGAGGGCTCCTACGAGCAGTACTTC.

This clonotype has more than one count but fewer than ten. The rearrangement links TRBV5-1 to TRBJ2-5, with TRBD1 matching over 8 bases. CDR1 is SGHRS and CDR2 is YFSETQ in the germline V gene. The CDR3 is made up of 15 amino acids. The V and J ends lost 0 bases and 1 base, in that order; junction bases with no gene match: 2. The CDR3 loop is CASSLEGQAQETQYF. As DNA, the CDR3 is TGCGCCAGCAGCTTGGAGGGACAGGCCCAAGAGACCCAGTACTTC.

This clonotype was counted between two and nine times. V and J are TRBV20-1 and TRBJ2-7, with TRBD2 matching over 8 bases. V dropped 0 bases and J dropped 5; count of bases not matched to a gene: 15. Germline CDR1 is DFQATT and CDR2 is SNEGSKA (reference sequence). The CDR3 is 17 amino acids. In nucleotides, the CDR3 is TGCAGTGCTAGAGATCGATCCCGCCAAGCGGGAGTCAACGAGCAGTACTTC. Protein sequence: CSARDRSRQAGVNEQYF.

The table lists this clonotype with many counts. For the CDR3, the DNA is TGCGCCAGCAGCCCTCGGACAGGGGTCCCCGACGAGCAGTACTTC. Protein product: CASSPRTGVPDEQYF. The V call is TRBV5-1, the J call TRBJ2-7, with 9 bases fitting TRBD1. The germline CDR1 and CDR2 sequences are SGHRS and YFSETQ. Germline trimming cut 4 bases from V and 5 bases from J; bases unmatched to any gene: 10. This CDR3 is built from 15 residues. The whole variable domain, remainder taken from reference TRBV5-1 and TRBJ2-7, is KAGVTQTPRYLIKTRGQQVTLSCSPISGHRSVSWYQQTPGQGLQFLFEYFSETQRNKGNFPGRFSGRQFSNSRSEMNVSTLELGDSALYLCASSPRTGVPDEQYFGPGTRLTVT.

The sample holds a few counts of this clonotype. The chain employs TRBV5-1 and TRBJ2-1; 7 bases align to TRBD1. The CDR3 is 17 residues long. Germline lookup yields CDR1 SGHRS and CDR2 YFSETQ. V lost 0 bases to trimming and J lost 6 bases; unmatched junction nucleotides: 12. CDR3 in amino acids: CASSLAVSHRGGNEQFF. The CDR3 DNA reads TGCGCCAGCAGCTTGGCCGTATCACACAGGGGCGGCAATGAGCAGTTCTTC.

The J gene is TRBJ1-6, the V gene TRBV7-9; 8 nucleotides align to TRBD1. After removal of 2 bases from V and 5 bases from J, the junction contained 8 bases not matched to a gene. The CDR3 contains 17 residues. CDR1 and CDR2 (germline): SEHNR, FQNEAQ (reference sequence). CDR3 protein: CASSLFLRTGNNSPLHF. The CDR3 DNA follows: TGTGCCAGCAGCTTATTCCTCCGGACAGGGAATAATTCACCCCTCCACTTT.

This clonotype was seen at least ten times. The chain joins TRBV6-1 to TRBJ2-3; 10 nucleotides align to TRBD2. Trimming took 8 bases from V and 4 from J; bases not matched to a gene: 6. Germline loops: CDR1 MNHNS, CDR2 SASEGT. The CDR3 consists of 14 residues. CDR3 in amino acids: CASVSSGRADTQYF. For the CDR3, the DNA is TGTGCCAGCGTGTCGAGCGGGAGGGCAGATACGCAGTATTTT.